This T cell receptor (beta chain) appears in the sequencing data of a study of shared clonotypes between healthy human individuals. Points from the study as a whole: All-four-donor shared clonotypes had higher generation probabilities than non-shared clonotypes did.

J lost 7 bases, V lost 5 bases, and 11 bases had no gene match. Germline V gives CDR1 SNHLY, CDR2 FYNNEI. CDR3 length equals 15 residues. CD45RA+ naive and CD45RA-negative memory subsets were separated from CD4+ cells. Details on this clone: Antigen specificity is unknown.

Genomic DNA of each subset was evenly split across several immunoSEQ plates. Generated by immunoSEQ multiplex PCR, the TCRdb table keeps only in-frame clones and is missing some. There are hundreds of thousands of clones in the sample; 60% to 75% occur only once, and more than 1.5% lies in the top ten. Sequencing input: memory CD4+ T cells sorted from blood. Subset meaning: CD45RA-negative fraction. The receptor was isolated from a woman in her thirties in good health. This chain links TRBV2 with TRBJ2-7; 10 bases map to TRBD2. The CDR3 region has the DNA TGTGCCAGCAGTCCCAAGCTAGCGGGAGTGAGGGAGCAGTACTTC. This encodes CASSPKLAGVREQYF.